The 18 T cell receptor beta chains given below trace back to one sample, sequenced in a study of graft-versus-host responses after intestinal transplantation. Which antigens these TCRs recognize remains unknown. Sequencing was performed with immunoSEQ multiplex PCR; in TCRdb, only in-frame clones are kept and a portion is missing. Of about 92,000 clones listed, 80% to 85% are singletons. Sequenced here: unstimulated CD8+ T cells sorted from spleen or lymph node cells, sampled before intestinal transplant. Every receptor here comes from a human donor who received an intestinal transplant.

This clone was seen once. This chain joins TRBV10-3 and TRBJ1-5; D is possibly TRBD1 (5 bases). The V gene's germline CDR1 is ENHRY and CDR2 SYGVKD. With 2 bases removed from V and 0 bases from J, the gap between germline ends came to 23 bases. CDR3 size: 20 residues. The CDR3 loop is CAISEPTPSGLPYSNQPQHF. For the CDR3, the DNA is TGTGCCATCAGTGAGCCCACCCCTTCAGGGCTCCCTTATAGCAATCAGCCCCAGCATTTT.

CDR3 sequence (DNA): TGCGCCAGCAGCCAACCGACAGGGGGCGTCTACGAGCAGTACTTC. The encoded protein is CASSQPTGGVYEQYF. The chain carries TRBV4-1 and TRBJ2-7; TRBD1 matches 10 bases. Germline V lookup: CDR1 MGHRA, CDR2 YSYEKL. Trimming removed 2 bases from V and 3 bases from J; junction bases left unmatched: 4. CDR3 size: 15 residues.

To note about this clone: Other DNA sequences in this sample translate to the same CDR3. The chain has TRBV11-2 and TRBJ2-7; tentatively, D is TRBD2 (7 bases). This CDR3 is 16 amino acids long. The germline CDR1 and CDR2 sequences are SGHAT and FQNNGV. The V gene lost 5 bases and the J gene lost 1 base, with 18 bases spanning the gap. The CDR3 DNA reads TGTGCCAGCAGCCCCGTGTGGGGGGGGCCATCCTACGAGCAGTACTTC. It translates to CASSPVWGGPSYEQYF.

The chain joins TRBV6-5 to TRBJ1-1, with D hard to call. CDR3 length: 12 amino acids. V was cut by 6 bases and J by 1 base, with 6 bases left in between. Germline CDR1 is MNHEY and CDR2 is SVGAGI. This CDR3 reads CASSHGNTEAFF. The CDR3, as DNA: TGTGCCAGCAGCCACGGGAACACTGAAGCTTTCTTT.

This clone was found once. J is TRBJ1-3 and V is TRBV2; 9 bases are shared with TRBD1. Germline trimming cut 6 bases from V and 0 bases from J; bases unmatched to any gene: 3. Germline V gene sequence: CDR1 SNHLY, CDR2 FYNNEI. This CDR3 spans 15 amino acids. The CDR3 region is CASRMGQGSGNTIYF. The CDR3, as DNA: TGTGCCAGCAGGATGGGACAGGGCTCTGGAAACACCATATATTTT.

This rearrangement joins TRBV4-2 to TRBJ1-5; D not certain. Trimming took 0 bases from V and 3 from J, leaving 15 bases between them. This CDR3 spans 17 amino acids. Looked up from germline, CDR1 is LGHNA and CDR2 is YNFKEQ. CDR3 residues: CASSQDLGSRANQPQHF. CDR3 bases: TGTGCCAGCAGCCAAGATTTGGGGTCGCGTGCCAATCAGCCCCAGCATTTT.

The V and J genes are TRBV13 and TRBJ1-1; D is ambiguous. Trimming removed 6 bases at V and 4 bases at J, with 18 bases between. The germline V gene encodes CDR1 PRHDT and CDR2 FYEKMQ (reference sequence). The CDR3 spans 15 residues. Here the CDR3 reads CASSFEGHSFTEAFF. As DNA, the CDR3 is TGTGCCAGCAGTTTCGAAGGGCACAGCTTCACTGAAGCTTTCTTT.

J is TRBJ2-2 and V is TRBV6-6; D not resolved. From germline, CDR1 is MNHNY and CDR2 SVGAGI (reference sequence). There are 12 residues in the CDR3. Trimming shortened V by 3 bases and J by 6 bases, and 5 bases separated the two germline ends. CDR3: CASSYGPGELFF. In DNA form, the CDR3 reads TGTGCCAGCAGTTATGGTCCCGGGGAGCTGTTTTTT.

This clone was observed a single time. One end of the junction is discordant with germline, which a read error may explain. V gene TRBV28 combines with J gene TRBJ2-7; 9 bases are shared with TRBD2. Germline V gene data show CDR1 as MDHEN and CDR2 as SYDVKM. The length of the CDR3 is 12 residues. DNA of the CDR3: TGTGCCAGCAGTCTTGCGGGGGGGCGAGAAGACTTC. It yields the protein CASSLAGGREDF.

The chain joins TRBV5-8 to TRBJ2-3; D unclear. CDR3 length: 14 amino acids. Germline V gene lookup returns CDR1 SGHTS and CDR2 YDEGEE. Between the trimmed V and J ends, which lost 4 bases and 0 bases, there was a span of 9 bases. The CDR3 is CASSPLGSTDTQYF. DNA for the CDR3: TGTGCCAGCAGCCCCCTCGGTAGCACAGATACGCAGTATTTT.

A remark on this clone: The same CDR3 arises from other DNA sequences in this sample as well. The V call is TRBV5-1, the J call TRBJ2-6; D possibly corresponds to TRBD1 (6 bases). Trimming left V 1 base short and J 3 bases short, with 11 bases between. From germline, CDR1 is SGHRS and CDR2 YFSETQ. CDR3 length equals 16 residues. The CDR3 reads CASSLYQGCGANVLTF. In nucleotides, the CDR3 is TGCGCCAGCAGCTTGTACCAGGGGTGTGGGGCCAACGTCCTGACTTTC.

This clone came up once. The chain links TRBV28 to TRBJ2-1; 7 bases map to TRBD2. The length of the CDR3 is 18 residues. Unmatched junction bases numbered 17, after V lost 6 bases and J lost 3 bases. Germline V gene lookup returns CDR1 MDHEN and CDR2 SYDVKM. The CDR3 loop is CASSLLISAGASYNEQFF. The CDR3 DNA reads TGTGCCAGCAGCCTTCTAATCTCGGCGGGAGCAAGCTACAATGAGCAGTTCTTC.

As to this clone: This sample also contains other DNA sequences that code for the same CDR3. The rearrangement uses TRBV4-1 and TRBJ2-7; D is uncertain. From germline, CDR1 is MGHRA and CDR2 YSYEKL. CDR3 length equals 14 residues. The V end was cut by 3 bases, the J end by 0 bases, with 9 bases between. The CDR3 loop is CASSQVSSSYEQYF. The CDR3 nucleotides read TGCGCCAGCAGCCAGGTCTCAAGCTCCTACGAGCAGTACTTC.

The rearrangement links TRBV11-1 to TRBJ1-2, with D possibly TRBD1 on 5 matching bases. Germline-derived CDR1 and CDR2 are SGHAT and FQDESV (reference sequence). V dropped 2 bases and J dropped 2 bases, with 12 bases sitting between them. The CDR3 totals 15 residues. CDR3 residues: CASSLYPGRNYGYTF. CDR3 in DNA: TGTGCCAGCAGCTTATATCCAGGGAGGAACTATGGCTACACCTTC.

V and J are TRBV7-8 and TRBJ1-1, with a possible D match to TRBD1 (6 bases). Germline CDR1 reads SGHVS; CDR2 reads FQNEAQ. The V gene lost 2 bases and the J gene lost 5 bases, with 18 bases spanning the gap. This CDR3 has 16 amino acids. The CDR3 is CASSLRTGTPLTEAFF. In DNA form, the CDR3 reads TGTGCCAGCAGCTTACGCACCGGGACACCCCTGACTGAAGCTTTCTTT.

V gene TRBV9 combines with J gene TRBJ2-1; D unresolved. Looked up from germline, CDR1 is SGDLS and CDR2 is YYNGEE. V lost 4 bases and J lost 0, with 11 bases in between. The CDR3 extends over 15 amino acids. The CDR3 coding sequence is TGTGCCAGCAGCTCCACTTCCAGCTCCTACAATGAGCAGTTCTTC. It specifies CASSSTSSSYNEQFF.

The rearrangement joins TRBV5-8 to TRBJ1-2; 7 nucleotides match TRBD1. The CDR3 is 15 residues long. V dropped 4 bases and J dropped 4; count of bases not matched to a gene: 10. Germline CDR1 is SGHTS and CDR2 is YDEGEE. The CDR3 nucleotides read TGTGCCAGCAGCCTGGGAGGGGGCGCGAGCTATGGCTACACCTTC. Translated: CASSLGGGASYGYTF. The full variable domain, with the rest looked up from reference TRBV5-8 and TRBJ1-2, is EAGVTQSPTHLIKTRGQQATLRCSPISGHTSVYWYQQALGLGLQFLLWYDEGEERNRGNFPPRFSGRQFPNYSSELNVNALELEDSALYLCASSLGGGASYGYTFGSGTRLTVV.

V usage is TRBV29-1 and J usage is TRBJ1-1; the D gene is possibly TRBD1 (5 bases). The V end was cut by 5 bases, the J end by 4 bases, with 11 bases between. Germline lookup yields CDR1 SQVTM and CDR2 ANQGSEA. The CDR3 runs 12 residues. The CDR3: CSVRRRATEAFF. The CDR3 DNA is TGCAGCGTTAGGCGCAGGGCCACTGAAGCTTTCTTT.